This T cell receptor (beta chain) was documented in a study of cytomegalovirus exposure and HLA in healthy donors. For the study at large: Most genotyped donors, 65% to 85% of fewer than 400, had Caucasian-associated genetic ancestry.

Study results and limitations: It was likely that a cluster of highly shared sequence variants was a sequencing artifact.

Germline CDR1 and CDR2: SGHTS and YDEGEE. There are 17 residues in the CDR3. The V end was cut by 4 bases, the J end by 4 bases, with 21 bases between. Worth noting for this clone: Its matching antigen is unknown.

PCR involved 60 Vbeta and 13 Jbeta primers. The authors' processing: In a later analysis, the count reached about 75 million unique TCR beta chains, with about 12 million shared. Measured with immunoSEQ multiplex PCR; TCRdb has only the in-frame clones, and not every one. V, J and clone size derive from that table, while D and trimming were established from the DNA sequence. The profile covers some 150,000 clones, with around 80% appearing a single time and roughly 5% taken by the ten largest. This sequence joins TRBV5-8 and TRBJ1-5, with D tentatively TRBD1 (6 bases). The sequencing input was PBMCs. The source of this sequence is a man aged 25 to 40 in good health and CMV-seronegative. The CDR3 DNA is TGTGCCAGCAGCCAGCGGGGGTGGTCGGACAGAAATCAGCCCCAGCATTTT. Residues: CASSQRGWSDRNQPQHF.